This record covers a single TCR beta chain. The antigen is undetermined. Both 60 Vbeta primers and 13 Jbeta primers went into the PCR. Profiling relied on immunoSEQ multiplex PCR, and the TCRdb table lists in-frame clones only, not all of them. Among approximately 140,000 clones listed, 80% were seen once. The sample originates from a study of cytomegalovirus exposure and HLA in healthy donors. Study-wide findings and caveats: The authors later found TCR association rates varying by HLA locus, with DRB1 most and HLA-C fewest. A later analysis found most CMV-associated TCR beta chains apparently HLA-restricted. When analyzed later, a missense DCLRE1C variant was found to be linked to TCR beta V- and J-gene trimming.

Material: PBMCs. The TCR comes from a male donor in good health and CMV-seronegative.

Here the CDR3 DNA reads TGCGCCAGCAGCCAAGATCCGGCTAGCGGGGCCAATGAGCAGTTCTTC. Protein product: CASSQDPASGANEQFF. The chain employs TRBV4-3 and TRBJ2-1; 9 bases agree with TRBD2. The V gene end was trimmed by 0 bases and the J gene end by 6 bases; junction bases not matched to a gene: 6. The CDR3 is 16 amino acids. Germline CDR1 reads LGHNA; CDR2 reads YSLEER.